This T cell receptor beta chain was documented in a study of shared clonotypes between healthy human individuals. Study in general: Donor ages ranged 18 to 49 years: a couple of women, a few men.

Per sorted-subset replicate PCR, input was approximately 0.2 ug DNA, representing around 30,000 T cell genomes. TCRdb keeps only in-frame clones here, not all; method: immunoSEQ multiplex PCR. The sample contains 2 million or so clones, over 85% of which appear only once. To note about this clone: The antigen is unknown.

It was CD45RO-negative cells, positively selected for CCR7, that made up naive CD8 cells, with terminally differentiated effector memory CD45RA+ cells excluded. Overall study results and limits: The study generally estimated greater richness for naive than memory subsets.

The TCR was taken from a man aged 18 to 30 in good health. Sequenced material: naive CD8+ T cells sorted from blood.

CDR3: CASSVLRYPYEQYF. CDR3 nucleotides: TGTGCCAGCAGCGTCCTACGTTATCCCTACGAGCAGTACTTC. The rearrangement links TRBV2 to TRBJ2-7; D unclear. CDR3 length: 14 amino acids. Germline-derived CDR1 and CDR2 are SNHLY and FYNNEI. Trimming cost V 6 bases and J 2 bases, with 14 bases left between them.